The TCR beta chain described here comes from a study of blood T cell repertoires in COVID-19. Study overall: COVID-19 samples from acute and convalescent phases originated in the United States, Italy and Spain.

This clone was recorded once. Profiling relied on immunoSEQ multiplex PCR, and the TCRdb table lists in-frame clones only, not all of them. The sample records 190,000 or so clones, about 91% being singletons. Trimming removed 4 bases from V and 3 bases from J, with 11 bases in between. The CDR3 covers 13 residues. Germline-derived CDR1 and CDR2 are SGHNT and YYREEE (reference sequence). The receptor was derived from a woman in her twenties or thirties with acute or convalescent COVID-19. Specimen: peripheral blood. This sequence joins TRBV5-4 and TRBJ2-7; TRBD2 might be the D (5 bases). The CDR3 bases are TGTGCCAGCAGCCTTACGGGGAGCTACGAGCAGTACTTC. It translates to CASSLTGSYEQYF.